Presented here are 15 T cell receptor beta chains from one specimen sequenced in a study of blood T cell repertoires in COVID-19. Sequencing used immunoSEQ multiplex PCR; TCRdb keeps in-frame clones, though not all of them. The table shows 150,000 to 160,000 clones, with approximately 85% occurring only once. The sample comprised peripheral blood. Receptor source: a man in his 60s with COVID-19, enrolled during active disease.

The chain uses TRBV19 and TRBJ2-1, with TRBD2 identical over 13 bases. The CDR3 spans 16 residues. Germline CDR1 LNHDA, CDR2 SQIVND (reference sequence). Losses at the gene ends were 3 bases for V and 7 bases for J; bases not matched to a gene: 6. The CDR3 nucleotides are TGTGCCAGTAGTATGAGGACTAGCGGGAGAATGAATGAGCAGTTCTTC. Encoded protein: CASSMRTSGRMNEQFF.

CDR3: CATSDLTSRPSYF. CDR3 bases: TGTGCCACCAGTGATCTGACTAGCCGACCTTCATATTTT. This rearrangement joins TRBV24-1 to TRBJ2-3, with TRBD2 matching 7 bases. After removal of 3 bases from V and 15 bases from J, the junction contained 11 bases not matched to a gene. Germline V gene data show CDR1 as KGHDR and CDR2 as SFDVKD. The CDR3 is 13 residues long.

V usage is TRBV7-2 and J usage is TRBJ2-5; D ambiguous. CDR3 size: 13 residues. Germline assignment: CDR1 SGHTA and CDR2 FQGNSA. V gave up 5 bases and J gave up 1 base, with 8 bases separating them. The CDR3: CASSHDSQETQYF. The CDR3 nucleotides are TGTGCCAGCAGCCATGACTCCCAAGAGACCCAGTACTTC.

The chain is built from TRBV29-1 and TRBJ1-1; 7 nucleotides match TRBD1. The CDR3 covers 15 residues. Germline V CDR1 and CDR2: SQVTM, ANQGSEA. The trim removed 6 bases at V and 0 bases at J, leaving 10 bases unmatched. DNA for the CDR3: TGCAGCGTCCTATTTATGACAGGGATGAACACTGAAGCTTTCTTT. It translates to CSVLFMTGMNTEAFF.

This rearrangement joins TRBV12-3 or TRBV12-4 to TRBJ1-5, with 8 bases lining up with TRBD1. The CDR3 length is 12 residues. Losses at the gene ends were 10 bases for V and 6 bases for J; bases not matched to a gene: 5. The DNA of the CDR3 is TGTGCCACCCGGACAGGGCGTCAGCCCCAGCATTTT. It yields the protein CATRTGRQPQHF.

The chain employs TRBV15 and TRBJ2-1; the match to TRBD2 covers 8 bases. With V trimmed by 4 bases and J by 8 bases, 10 bases remained unmatched. Germline V CDR1 and CDR2: LNHNV, YYDKDF (reference sequence). The CDR3 loop spans 15 amino acids. The chain's CDR3 is CATSIGRAVKDEQFF. The CDR3 nucleotides are TGTGCCACCAGCATCGGGAGGGCTGTTAAGGATGAGCAGTTCTTC.

This chain joins TRBV19 and TRBJ1-1; D unresolved. V lost 2 bases to trimming and J lost 3 bases, with 10 bases between them. Germline lookup yields CDR1 LNHDA and CDR2 SQIVND (reference sequence). CDR3 size: 14 residues. CDR3 nucleotides: TGTGCCAGTAGTATACACGGGGTAGACACTGAAGCTTTCTTT. Translation: CASSIHGVDTEAFF. Complete variable domain (other parts from reference TRBV19 and TRBJ1-1): DGGITQSPKYLFRKEGQNVTLSCEQNLNHDAMYWYRQDPGQGLRLIYYSQIVNDFQKGDIAEGYSVSREKKESFPLTVTSAQKNPTAFYLCASSIHGVDTEAFFGQGTRLTVV.

The chain carries TRBV11-3 and TRBJ1-1, with TRBD1 as a possible D gene (5 bases). The V gene lost 5 bases and the J gene lost 9 bases, with 13 bases spanning the gap. Germline CDR1 SGHNT, CDR2 YENEEA. The CDR3 runs to 12 residues. The CDR3 is CASSPRGEKAFF. The CDR3 DNA follows: TGTGCCAGCAGCCCCCGGGGGGAGAAAGCTTTCTTT. The full variable domain, in which reference TRBV11-3 and TRBJ1-1 provide the parts outside the CDR3, is EAGVVQSPRYKIIEKKQPVAFWCNPISGHNTLYWYLQNLGQGPELLIRYENEEAVDDSQLPKDRFSAERLKGVDSTLKIQPAELGDSAVYLCASSPRGEKAFFGQGTRLTVV.

The V and J genes are TRBV6-6 and TRBJ1-5; D is unclear. Germline loops: CDR1 MNHNY, CDR2 SVGAGI (reference sequence). The CDR3 has 14 residues. The V end lost 6 bases, the J end lost 3 bases, and 12 bases lay between the germline ends. The CDR3 sequence is CASRSESFNQPQHF. CDR3 coding DNA: TGTGCCAGCAGGTCCGAGAGTTTCAATCAGCCCCAGCATTTT.

J is TRBJ1-3 and V is TRBV18, with D uncertain. V shed 2 bases and J shed 3 bases, with 8 bases lying between them. CDR3 size: 14 residues. Germline CDR1 and CDR2: KGHSH and LQKENI. DNA of the CDR3: TGTGCCAGCTCACCAGACGCAGGTGGAAACACCATATATTTT. Encoded protein: CASSPDAGGNTIYF.

The chain recombines TRBV20-1 with TRBJ1-4; tentatively, D is TRBD1 (5 bases). The CDR3 has 11 amino acids. In germline, CDR1 is DFQATT, CDR2 SNEGSKA (reference sequence). V was trimmed by 6 bases and J by 6 bases, leaving 8 bases between them. CDR3 residues: CSARGDEKLFF. CDR3 nucleotide sequence: TGCAGTGCGCGGGGGGATGAAAAACTGTTTTTT.

This chain joins TRBV7-3 and TRBJ2-1; 9 nucleotides agree with TRBD2. The CDR3 loop spans 15 amino acids. V lost 6 bases, J lost 7 bases, and 10 bases stayed unmatched. CDR1 and CDR2 (germline): SGHTA, FQGTGA. CDR3 residues: CASSRVAGDWNEQFF. The DNA for the CDR3 is TGTGCCAGCAGTCGAGTAGCGGGAGATTGGAATGAGCAGTTCTTC.

This clone appeared a single time. The chain links TRBV11-3 to TRBJ1-4, with D perhaps TRBD1 (5 bases). Per the germline V gene, CDR1 is SGHNT and CDR2 is YENEEA. The CDR3 is 15 residues long. V shed 5 bases and J shed 6 bases, with 16 bases lying between them. CDR3 DNA: TGTGCCAGCAGCCCGGGTGGAGGGGTCTATGAAAAACTGTTTTTT. Residues: CASSPGGGVYEKLFF.

This clone has only one observation. CDR3 loop: CASSFDRSNSPLHF. The CDR3 bases are TGTGCCAGCAGCTTCGACAGATCCAATTCACCCCTCCACTTT. This sequence joins TRBV7-6 and TRBJ1-6, with a weak D call TRBD1 (5 bases). V lost 3 bases to trimming and J lost 7 bases, with 10 bases between them. This CDR3 spans 14 amino acids. Per the germline V gene, CDR1 is SGHVS and CDR2 is FNYEAQ.

This clone was detected only once. The V and J genes are TRBV6-2 or TRBV6-3 and TRBJ1-1; D is possibly TRBD1 (5 bases). V dropped 4 bases and J dropped 4 bases, with 16 bases sitting between them. This CDR3 is 15 amino acids long. Looked up from germline, CDR1 is MNHEY and CDR2 is SVGEGT. CDR3 nucleotide sequence: TGTGCCAGCAGTTGGCGGACGAACCAGGGCACTGAAGCTTTCTTT. Translated, it gives CASSWRTNQGTEAFF.